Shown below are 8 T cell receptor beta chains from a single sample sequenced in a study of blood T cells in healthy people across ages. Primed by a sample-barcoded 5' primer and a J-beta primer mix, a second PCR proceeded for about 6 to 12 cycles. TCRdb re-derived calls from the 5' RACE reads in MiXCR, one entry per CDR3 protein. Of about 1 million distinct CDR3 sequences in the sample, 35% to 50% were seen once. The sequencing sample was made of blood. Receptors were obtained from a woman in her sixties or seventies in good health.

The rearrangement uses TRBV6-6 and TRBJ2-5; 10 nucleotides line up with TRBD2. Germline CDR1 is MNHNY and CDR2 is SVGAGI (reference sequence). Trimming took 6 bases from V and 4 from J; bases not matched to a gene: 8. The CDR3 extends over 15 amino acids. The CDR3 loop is CASRTLSGRGETQYF. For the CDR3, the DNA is TGTGCCAGCAGGACCCTAAGCGGGAGGGGAGAGACCCAGTACTTC.

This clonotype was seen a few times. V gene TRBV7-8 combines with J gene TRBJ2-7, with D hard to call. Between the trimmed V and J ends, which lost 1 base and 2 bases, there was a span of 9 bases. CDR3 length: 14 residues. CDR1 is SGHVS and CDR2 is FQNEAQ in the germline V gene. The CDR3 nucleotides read TGTGCCAGCAGCTTAGTCGGGTGGACCTACGAGCAGTACTTC. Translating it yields CASSLVGWTYEQYF.

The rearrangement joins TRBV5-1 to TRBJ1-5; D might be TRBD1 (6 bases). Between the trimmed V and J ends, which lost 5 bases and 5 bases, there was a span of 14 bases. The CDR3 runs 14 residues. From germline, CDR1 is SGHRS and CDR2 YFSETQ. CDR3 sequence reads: CASSSGAGDQPQHF. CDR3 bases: TGCGCCAGCAGTTCGGGTGCAGGGGATCAGCCCCAGCATTTT.

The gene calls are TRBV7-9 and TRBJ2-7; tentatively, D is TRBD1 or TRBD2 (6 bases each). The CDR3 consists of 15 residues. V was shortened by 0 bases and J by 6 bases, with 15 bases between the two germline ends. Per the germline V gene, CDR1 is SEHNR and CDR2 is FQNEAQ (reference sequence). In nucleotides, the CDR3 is TGTGCCAGCAGCTTAGCCCGACTAGTAGGGGGCGAGCAGTACTTC. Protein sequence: CASSLARLVGGEQYF.

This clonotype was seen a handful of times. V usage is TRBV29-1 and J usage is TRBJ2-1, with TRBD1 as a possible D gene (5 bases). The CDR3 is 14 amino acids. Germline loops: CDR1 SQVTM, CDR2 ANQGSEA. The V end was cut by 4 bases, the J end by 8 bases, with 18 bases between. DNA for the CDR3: TGCAGCGTTGGAAGGCCAGGGTCGCGTGATGAGCAGTTCTTC. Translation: CSVGRPGSRDEQFF.

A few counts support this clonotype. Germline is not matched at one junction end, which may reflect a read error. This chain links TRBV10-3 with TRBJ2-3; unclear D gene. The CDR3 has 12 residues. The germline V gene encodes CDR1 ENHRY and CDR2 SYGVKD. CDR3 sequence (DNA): TGTGCCATAGGAGTGGGCACCGATACGCAGTATTTT. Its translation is CAIGVGTDTQYF.

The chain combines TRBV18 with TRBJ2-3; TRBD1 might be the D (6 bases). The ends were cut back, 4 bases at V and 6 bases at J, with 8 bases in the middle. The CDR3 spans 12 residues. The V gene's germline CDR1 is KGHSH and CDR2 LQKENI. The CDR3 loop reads CASSQDRDTQYF. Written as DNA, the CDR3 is TGTGCCAGCTCACAAGACAGGGATACGCAGTATTTT.

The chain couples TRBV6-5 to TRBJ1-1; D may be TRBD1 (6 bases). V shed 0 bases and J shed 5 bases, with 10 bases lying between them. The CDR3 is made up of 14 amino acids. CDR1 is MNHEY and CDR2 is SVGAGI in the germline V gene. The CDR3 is CASSYSIQGTEAFF. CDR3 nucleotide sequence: TGTGCCAGCAGTTACTCGATCCAGGGGACTGAAGCTTTCTTT.